Detailed here is one T cell receptor beta chain. Its antigen is as yet unknown. The sample is drawn from a study of long-term antiretroviral therapy in people with HIV. Samples were assayed with immunoSEQ v3.0 at survey level. Assay: immunoSEQ multiplex PCR; the TCRdb copy retains only in-frame clones and omits some. Among some 35,000 clones listed, just under 95% were seen once. Overall study results and limits: Repertoire dominance by clones expanded before ART was seen at all time points. Relative to transplant donor controls, diversity remained lower despite increasing after ART. Information pertaining to ART adherence, viral resistance or therapeutic modifications was not obtained.

The United States was where all participants with HIV were treated. Per germline, CDR1 MRHNA and CDR2 SNTAGT. Trimming took 3 bases from V and 4 from J, leaving 13 bases between them. The CDR3 runs 14 residues. This receptor was taken from a woman in her forties or fifties with HIV. Sequencing was performed on unsorted PBMCs, taken 4.1 years after starting antiretroviral therapy. The chain joins TRBV6-4 to TRBJ2-7; D ambiguous. This CDR3 is CASSDFGDPYEQYF. Here the CDR3 DNA reads TGTGCCAGCAGTGATTTTGGAGACCCTTACGAGCAGTACTTC.